The clone carrying this TCR beta chain occurred many times. The CDR3 runs 15 residues. V was trimmed by 6 bases and J by 4 bases, leaving 16 bases between them. These data originate in a study of identical twins. TCRdb processed the 5' RACE reads anew with MiXCR; each CDR3 protein has one entry. The sample holds around 230,000 distinct CDR3 sequences, over 8% seen once. The sequence came from a woman aged 18 to 35 in good health. The V call is TRBV12-3 or TRBV12-4, the J call TRBJ1-5; tentative D call: TRBD1 (5 bases). Input material: memory (CD45RO+) T cells sorted from blood. The CDR3 bases are TGTGCCAGCAGCCCGTCGGGGGAACCAAATCAGCCCCAGCATTTT. This translates into CASSPSGEPNQPQHF.